The 25 T cell receptor beta chains in this list originate from one sample, sequenced in a study of blood T cell repertoires in COVID-19. Method: immunoSEQ multiplex PCR; TCRdb's copy keeps in-frame clones and lacks some. The table shows about 200,000 clones, with roughly 80% occurring only once. Material: peripheral blood. Receptors originate from a woman aged 60 to 75 with COVID-19, enrolled during active disease.

The V and J genes are TRBV7-2 and TRBJ1-3; 7 nucleotides agree with TRBD1. V shed 3 bases and J 4 bases; nucleotides not matched to a gene: 18. The CDR3 length is 19 residues. Germline-derived CDR1 and CDR2 are SGHTA and FQGNSA. CDR3 amino acids: CASSFPTGRQGVSGNTIYF. The CDR3 nucleotides read TGTGCCAGCAGCTTCCCCACAGGCAGGCAGGGGGTATCGGGAAACACCATATATTTT.

The chain is built from TRBV6-4 and TRBJ1-1; 7 positions agree with TRBD1. The trim removed 6 bases at V and 3 bases at J, leaving 4 bases unmatched. Germline CDR1 reads MRHNA; CDR2 reads SNTAGT. The CDR3 loop spans 13 amino acids. CDR3 sequence (DNA): TGTGCCAGCAGACGACAGGGTGACACTGAAGCTTTCTTT. Residues: CASRRQGDTEAFF.

The chain employs TRBV7-8 and TRBJ2-3; TRBD2 agrees at 8 bases. Germline CDR1 reads SGHVS; CDR2 reads FQNEAQ. This CDR3 comprises 14 residues. V was clipped by 4 bases and J by 6 bases; unmatched bases: 6. CDR3 in amino acids: CASSSGRGGDTQYF. The CDR3 DNA reads as TGTGCCAGCAGCTCAGGACGCGGGGGGGATACGCAGTATTTT.

The V call is TRBV6-5, the J call TRBJ2-7; 7 bases align to TRBD1. This CDR3 has 14 residues. CDR1 is MNHEY and CDR2 is SVGAGI in the germline V gene. V lost 2 bases and J lost 2; bases outside the gene matches: 3. The CDR3 nucleotides read TGTGCCAGCAGTTACAGGGGGCCCACCTACGAGCAGTACTTC. It is translated as CASSYRGPTYEQYF.

The J gene is TRBJ2-7, the V gene TRBV7-9; perhaps TRBD1 as D (6 bases). The ends were cut back, 3 bases at V and 1 base at J, with 19 bases in the middle. CDR1 and CDR2 (germline): SEHNR, FQNEAQ (reference sequence). The CDR3 totals 17 residues. The CDR3, as DNA: TGTGCCAGCAGCTTGTGGGGATCGGGCAGGGGATCCTACGAGCAGTACTTC. Protein product: CASSLWGSGRGSYEQYF.

This chain links TRBV19 with TRBJ2-7, with 9 bases that match TRBD2. Germline-derived CDR1 and CDR2 are LNHDA and SQIVND (reference sequence). This CDR3 has 19 residues. The trim removed 4 bases at V and 3 bases at J, leaving 19 bases unmatched. In DNA, the CDR3 is TGTGCCAGTAGTACCGCGGGCGGGAGGGCCGTGTTCGGTGACTACGAGCAGTACTTC. This encodes CASSTAGGRAVFGDYEQYF.

This clone was observed a single time. The chain carries TRBV27 and TRBJ2-7; 11 bases are a match to TRBD2. The V segment lost 4 bases and the J segment 3 bases; nucleotides outside the gene matches: 11. This CDR3 region has 17 residues. Germline-derived CDR1 and CDR2 are MNHEY and SMNVEV (reference sequence). Written as DNA, the CDR3 is TGTGCCAGCAGTTCCGCACAAATAGCGGGGGGGTTCTACGAGCAGTACGTC. Protein: CASSSAQIAGGFYEQYV.

The chain couples TRBV5-1 to TRBJ2-5; 7 bases map to TRBD2. The ends lost 1 base at V and 1 base at J; junction bases unmatched: 10. CDR1 and CDR2 (germline): SGHRS, YFSETQ. The CDR3 sequence is 17 residues long. CDR3 coding DNA: TGCGCCAGCAGCTTGAAGGGAGCGGGACCCCCCCAAGAGACCCAGTACTTC. Amino acid sequence: CASSLKGAGPPQETQYF. The full variable domain, rest sourced from reference TRBV5-1 and TRBJ2-5, is KAGVTQTPRYLIKTRGQQVTLSCSPISGHRSVSWYQQTPGQGLQFLFEYFSETQRNKGNFPGRFSGRQFSNSRSEMNVSTLELGDSALYLCASSLKGAGPPQETQYFGPGTRLLVL.

J is TRBJ2-1 and V is TRBV7-8; weak D call: TRBD1 (6 bases). Germline assignment: CDR1 SGHVS and CDR2 FQNEAQ. There are 11 residues in the CDR3. Trimming took 2 bases from V and 10 from J, leaving 6 bases between them. The CDR3 sequence: CASSLQGEQFF. The CDR3 bases are TGTGCCAGCAGCTTACAGGGGGAGCAGTTCTTC.

The chain couples TRBV9 to TRBJ1-5; 7 bases match TRBD1. The length of the CDR3 is 15 residues. Per the germline V gene, CDR1 is SGDLS and CDR2 is YYNGEE. The V gene end was trimmed by 3 bases and the J gene end by 0 bases; junction bases not matched to a gene: 3. CDR3 protein: CASSETGYSNQPQHF. DNA for the CDR3: TGTGCCAGCAGCGAGACAGGGTATAGCAATCAGCCCCAGCATTTT.

The J gene is TRBJ2-7, the V gene TRBV15; TRBD1 agrees at 8 bases. Per germline, CDR1 LNHNV and CDR2 YYDKDF (reference sequence). This CDR3 is built from 16 residues. The ends lost 2 bases at V and 0 bases at J; junction bases unmatched: 6. CDR3 sequence: CATSRPGQALSYEQYF. Written as DNA, the CDR3 is TGTGCCACCAGCAGACCGGGACAGGCGCTCTCCTACGAGCAGTACTTC.

The V and J genes are TRBV15 and TRBJ2-6; TRBD1 agrees at 9 bases. Trimming at V came to 2 bases and at J to 0 bases, leaving 11 bases not matched to a gene. Germline lookup yields CDR1 LNHNV and CDR2 YYDKDF (reference sequence). This CDR3 has 20 residues. The CDR3 sequence: CATSRPDVGTGSSGANVLTF. The CDR3 region has the DNA TGTGCCACCAGCAGACCGGACGTCGGGACAGGGAGCTCTGGGGCCAACGTCCTGACTTTC.

The chain has TRBV2 and TRBJ2-6, with a tentative D call TRBD1 (6 bases). Germline assignment: CDR1 SNHLY and CDR2 FYNNEI. This CDR3 has 16 amino acids. V dropped 8 bases and J dropped 1 base, with 15 bases sitting between them. The CDR3, as DNA: TGTGCCAGCGGTCACAGGGTTCCTTCTGGGGCCAACGTCCTGACTTTC. Protein: CASGHRVPSGANVLTF.

The V gene is TRBV4-2, the J gene TRBJ2-1, with 12 bases lining up with TRBD1. The CDR3 extends over 16 amino acids. CDR1 is LGHNA and CDR2 is YNFKEQ in the germline V gene. Losses at the gene ends were 4 bases for V and 9 bases for J; bases not matched to a gene: 10. The DNA for the CDR3 is TGTGCCAGCAGCCCGAGGGGGACAGGGGGCTTCGGTGAGCAGTTCTTC. It yields the protein CASSPRGTGGFGEQFF.

This chain connects TRBV6-5 to TRBJ1-2; no definite D call. Germline loops: CDR1 MNHEY, CDR2 SVGAGI. V shed 5 bases and J shed 7 bases, with 14 bases lying between them. This CDR3 is 13 amino acids long. DNA for the CDR3: TGTGCCAGCAGTATCGAACGGTTCCGTGGCTACACCTTC. This sequence encodes CASSIERFRGYTF.

The chain carries TRBV6-2 or TRBV6-3 and TRBJ2-2, with 10 bases that match TRBD2. The CDR3 loop spans 18 amino acids. Germline V CDR1 and CDR2: MNHEY, SVGEGT. Trimming removed 3 bases from V and 0 bases from J; junction bases left unmatched: 7. The CDR3 reads CASSYTSGRAANTGELFF. CDR3 sequence (DNA): TGTGCCAGCAGTTATACCAGCGGGAGGGCCGCGAACACCGGGGAGCTGTTTTTT.

The chain carries TRBV5-1 and TRBJ2-1; TRBD2 aligns across 7 bases. Unmatched junction bases numbered 10, after V lost 7 bases and J lost 6 bases. The V gene's germline CDR1 is SGHRS and CDR2 YFSETQ. The CDR3 extends over 14 amino acids. CDR3 loop: CASSYGGSSNEQFF. The CDR3 DNA reads as TGCGCCAGCTCCTACGGCGGGAGTTCCAATGAGCAGTTCTTC.

The chain joins TRBV12-3 or TRBV12-4 to TRBJ2-3; unclear D gene. CDR3 length: 13 residues. V lost 5 bases and J lost 2, with 8 bases in between. CDR3 loop: CASSPYNTDTQYF. CDR3 coding DNA: TGTGCCAGCAGTCCGTACAACACAGATACGCAGTATTTT.

CDR3 sequence (DNA): TGCAGTGCTAGACTCCCTGAGCAGTTCTTC. It codes for CSARLPEQFF. The chain is built from TRBV20-1 and TRBJ2-1, with no clear D. This CDR3 has 10 residues. The germline V gene has CDR1 DFQATT and CDR2 SNEGSKA (reference sequence). V lost 2 bases and J lost 9, with 5 bases in between.

The gene calls are TRBV6-2 or TRBV6-3 and TRBJ1-1; no firm D call. The CDR3 length is 14 residues. Germline-derived CDR1 and CDR2 are MNHEY and SVGEGT. The V end lost 0 bases, the J end lost 4 bases, and 9 bases lay between the germline ends. In DNA, the CDR3 is TGTGCCAGCAGTTACTCGCCGGGGAGCACTGAAGCTTTCTTT. It codes for CASSYSPGSTEAFF.

This clone is a singleton in its sample. V and J are TRBV18 and TRBJ1-1; D is unclear. The CDR3 is 16 amino acids. CDR1 is KGHSH, CDR2 LQKENI, per germline. Trimming took off 1 base at V and 6 bases at J, with 18 bases between the two ends. Written as DNA, the CDR3 is TGTGCCAGCTCACCACTGAAGGTTAGAGGTGGTTCTGAAGCTTTCTTT. This gives the protein CASSPLKVRGGSEAFF.

The J gene is TRBJ1-5, the V gene TRBV28; 9 bases match TRBD1. The CDR3 sequence is 15 residues long. CDR1 is MDHEN and CDR2 is SYDVKM in the germline V gene. V was pared by 4 bases and J by 3 bases, with 4 bases of the junction left unmatched. The CDR3 coding sequence is TGTGCCAGCAGTTACCGGGACAGGGACAATCAGCCCCAGCATTTT. Its protein is CASSYRDRDNQPQHF.

This CDR3 is CASSRNPGQGAETQYF. The CDR3 DNA reads as TGTGCCAGCAGTCGAAATCCGGGACAGGGGGCTGAGACCCAGTACTTC. This rearrangement joins TRBV6-6 to TRBJ2-5; 12 nucleotides agree with TRBD1. The J segment lost 5 bases and the V segment lost 5 bases, leaving 9 bases of the junction unmatched. This CDR3 comprises 16 residues. CDR1 is MNHNY, CDR2 SVGAGI, per germline (reference sequence).

The V gene is TRBV12-3 or TRBV12-4, the J gene TRBJ1-1; unclear D gene. Trimming took off 5 bases at V and 7 bases at J, with 11 bases between the two ends. This CDR3 is built from 12 residues. The CDR3 DNA follows: TGTGCCAGCAGTAATACGGGAGATGAAGCTTTCTTT. Amino acid sequence: CASSNTGDEAFF.

The rearrangement uses TRBV11-2 and TRBJ2-1; D gene ambiguous. CDR3 length: 12 amino acids. CDR1 SGHAT and CDR2 FQNNGV come from the germline V gene. V was clipped by 3 bases and J by 5 bases, with 5 bases between them. CDR3 in amino acids: CASSLVDNEQFF. The CDR3 DNA reads TGTGCCAGCAGCTTGGTAGACAATGAGCAGTTCTTC.